The next 2 T cell receptor beta chains were all read from a single sample in a study of shared clonotypes between healthy human individuals. Naivety among CD8 cells was defined by CD45RO negativity and positive CCR7 selection, thereby excluding terminally differentiated effector memory CD45RA+ cells. Clones were sequenced by immunoSEQ multiplex PCR, and TCRdb holds only the in-frame ones, with some missing. The sample consists of approximately 600,000 clones, 85% to 95% of them appearing once. Sequenced sample: naive CD8+ T cells sorted from blood. The receptors were sampled from a woman in her 30s in good health.

This chain links TRBV14 with TRBJ2-7, with a weak D call TRBD2 (7 bases). V was pared by 3 bases and J by 3 bases, with 12 bases between. The CDR3 consists of 14 residues. Looked up from germline, CDR1 is SGHDN and CDR2 is FVKESK. CDR3 coding DNA: TGTGCCAGCAGCCACTCTAGGGGGGGCTACGAGCAGTACTTC. Protein product: CASSHSRGGYEQYF.

Here the CDR3 DNA reads TGTGCCAGCAGCTCACAATCGGGAGAGGTAAACGAGCAGTACTTC. It codes for CASSSQSGEVNEQYF. V is TRBV7-9 and J is TRBJ2-7, with D perhaps matching TRBD2 (6 bases). This CDR3 is built from 15 residues. The V gene lost 4 bases and the J gene lost 5 bases, with 18 bases spanning the gap. Per germline, CDR1 SEHNR and CDR2 FQNEAQ (reference sequence).